These 13 T cell receptor beta chains were all obtained from the same sample, sequenced in a study of T cell clonality in common variable immunodeficiency. Sequencing was performed with immunoSEQ multiplex PCR; in TCRdb, only in-frame clones are kept and a portion is missing. The specimen has over 45,000 clones, none found just once. The sequenced sample consisted of peripheral blood mononuclear cells. These receptor sequences come from a person between 18 and 75 years old in good health.

This clone was detected many times. The CDR3 goes on 3 residues after the read ends, and that part is filled in from the germline J gene. The gene calls are TRBV6-4 and TRBJ1-1; the D is unclear. From germline, CDR1 is MRHNA and CDR2 SNTAGT. The CDR3 spans 16 residues. Here the CDR3 reads CASSDSMWTSGRAAFF. Incomplete CDR3 DNA: TGTGCCAGCAGTGACTCGATGTGGACTAGCGGGAGGGCG.

This clone was recorded many times. CDR3 residues: CASSPGQTGLGNTIYF. Incomplete CDR3 DNA: TGTGCCAGCTCACCGGGCCAGACAGGGCTTGGAAACACC. The rearrangement uses TRBV18 and TRBJ1-3; 7 bases line up with TRBD1. The sequenced fragment ends 3 residues before the CDR3 boundary, so the rest is inferred from the germline J gene. From germline, CDR1 is KGHSH and CDR2 LQKENI. This CDR3 is built from 16 residues. Trimming removed 3 bases from V and 3 bases from J; junction bases left unmatched: 8.

This clone was seen only a few times. The sequence runs out 3 residues before the end of the CDR3; the remainder is reconstructed from the germline J gene. The chain employs TRBV7-9 and TRBJ1-4; D remains ambiguous. This CDR3 contains 12 residues. Trimming took off 5 bases at V and 5 bases at J, with 6 bases between the two ends. Germline V lookup: CDR1 SEHNR, CDR2 FQNEAQ (reference sequence). The CDR3 here is CASSQSNEKLFF. The DNA read from the CDR3 is TGTGCCAGCAGCCAATCAAATGAAAAA.

This clone has a count of ten or more. The read ends 3 residues early relative to the CDR3; the germline J gene fills the gap. The J gene is TRBJ2-3, the V gene TRBV12-3 or TRBV12-4; 11 bases map to TRBD2. This CDR3 has 16 amino acids. V lost 4 bases and J lost 4; bases outside the gene matches: 7. CDR3 DNA, as far as it was read: TGTGCCAGCAGTTGGTCCCTAGCGGGGGGTGCAGATACG. Residues: CASSWSLAGGADT. From start to end, the CDR3 is CASSWSLAGGADTQYF.

This clone was counted many times. Coverage ceases 3 residues before the CDR3 finishes, and the germline J gene fills in the end. The V and J genes are TRBV5-4 and TRBJ2-2, with 8 bases lining up with TRBD1. The length of the CDR3 is 15 residues. Unmatched junction bases numbered 9, after V lost 4 bases and J lost 7 bases. Germline assignment: CDR1 SGHNT and CDR2 YYREEE (reference sequence). The CDR3 spells CASSRKDRVGGELFF. Incomplete CDR3 DNA: TGTGCCAGCAGCCGAAAGGACAGGGTTGGCGGGGAG. Complete variable domain (other parts from reference TRBV5-4 and TRBJ2-2): ETGVTQSPTHLIKTRGQQVTLRCSSQSGHNTVSWYQQALGQGPQFIFQYYREEENGRGNFPPRFSGLQFPNYSSELNVNALELDDSALYLCASSRKDRVGGELFFGEGSRLTVL.

The sample holds many counts of this clone. The read falls 3 residues short of the CDR3 end, and the missing part is taken from the germline J gene. J is TRBJ2-7 and V is TRBV9; D may be TRBD1 (6 bases). Germline assignment: CDR1 SGDLS and CDR2 YYNGEE. This CDR3 contains 15 residues. V shed 2 bases and J shed 3 bases, with 15 bases lying between them. The part of the CDR3 DNA that was read is TGTGCCAGCAGCGTCGGAATGGAGGACAGCTACGAG. Residues: CASSVGMEDSYE. The whole CDR3 protein reads CASSVGMEDSYEQYF.

This clone turned up a few times. The read finishes 3 residues shy of the CDR3 end, and the germline J gene is used to complete it. The rearrangement uses TRBV7-9 and TRBJ1-2; 7 nucleotides line up with TRBD1. The CDR3 loop spans 13 amino acids. Germline CDR1 and CDR2: SEHNR and FQNEAQ (reference sequence). The CDR3 region is CASSFDRESGYTF. Incomplete CDR3 DNA: TGTGCCAGCAGCTTTGACAGGGAATCGGGC.

This clone was counted many times. The read terminates 3 residues ahead of where the CDR3 ends, so the germline J gene completes it. The rearrangement links TRBV12-3 or TRBV12-4 to TRBJ2-7; 11 nucleotides align to TRBD2. The CDR3 spans 14 residues. The J segment lost 6 bases and the V segment lost 8 bases, leaving 9 bases of the junction unmatched. The chain's CDR3 is CASALGGTSGEQYF. The sequenced part of the CDR3 DNA is TGTGCCAGCGCTCTAGGTGGGACTAGCGGCGAG.

This clone has just a few counts. Read sequence stops 3 residues before the CDR3 end, and the germline J gene provides the missing end. This chain uses TRBV18 with TRBJ2-3; TRBD1 matches at 8 bases. The CDR3 is 13 residues long. Per germline, CDR1 KGHSH and CDR2 LQKENI. CDR3 bases read: TGTGCCAGCTCTCCAGGGGGCCGTCAGCCG. Translating gives CASSPGGRQP. The whole CDR3 sequence is CASSPGGRQPQYF.

This clone was observed at least ten times. With the read ending 3 residues before the CDR3 end, the germline J gene is used to fill in that end. V is TRBV5-1 and J is TRBJ1-1, with unresolved D. The CDR3 sequence is 15 residues long. The germline V gene encodes CDR1 SGHRS and CDR2 YFSETQ. The DNA read from the CDR3 is TGCGCCAGCAGCTTGCTGCAGTTTTCGCAGGTAGAA. It yields the protein CASSLLQFSQVE. The entire CDR3 is CASSLLQFSQVEAFF.

This clone showed up many times. The observed sequence ends 3 residues before the CDR3 terminus, with the missing tail filled in from the germline J gene. V gene TRBV6-2 or TRBV6-3 combines with J gene TRBJ2-2, with unresolved D. This CDR3 region has 16 residues. CDR1 and CDR2 from the germline V gene are MNHEY and SVGEGT. CDR3 bases read: TGTGCCAGCAGTTACTCGAGCCCTACAACAGAGGATCGG. Protein sequence: CASSYSSPTTEDR. The CDR3 as a whole reads CASSYSSPTTEDRLFF.

This clone appeared many times. The CDR3 extends 3 residues past the end of the read, so its final part is completed from the germline J gene. The V and J genes are TRBV12-3 or TRBV12-4 and TRBJ1-1; D is uncertain. This CDR3 has 9 amino acids. The CDR3 protein is CASSREAFF. CDR3 bases read: TGTGCCTCATCCAGGGAA.

This clone has at least ten counts. CDR3 sequence: CASSQFPWPNDRGPTGANVLTF. The CDR3 DNA, read in part, is TGCGCCAGCAGTCAATTCCCGTGGCCAAATGACAGGGGGCCTACTGGGGCCAACGTC. This rearrangement joins TRBV23-1 to TRBJ2-6; 10 bases are a match to TRBD1. The read ends 3 residues before the CDR3 terminus; that terminus is restored from the germline J gene. TRBV23-1 is known as an ORF, though its function is uncertain. The CDR3 totals 22 residues. V trimming: 1 base; J trimming: 2 bases; junction bases outside the gene matches: 17.